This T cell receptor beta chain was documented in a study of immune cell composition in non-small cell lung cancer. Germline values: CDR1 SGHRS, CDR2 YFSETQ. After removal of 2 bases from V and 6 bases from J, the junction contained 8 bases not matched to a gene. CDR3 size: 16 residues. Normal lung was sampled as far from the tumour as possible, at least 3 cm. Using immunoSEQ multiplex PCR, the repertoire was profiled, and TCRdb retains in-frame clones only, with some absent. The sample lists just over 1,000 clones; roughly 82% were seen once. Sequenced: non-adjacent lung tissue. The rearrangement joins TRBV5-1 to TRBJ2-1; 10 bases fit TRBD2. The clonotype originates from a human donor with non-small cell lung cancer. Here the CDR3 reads CASSFQLAGRRNEQFF. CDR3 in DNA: TGCGCCAGCAGCTTCCAACTAGCGGGGCGCCGCAATGAGCAGTTCTTC.